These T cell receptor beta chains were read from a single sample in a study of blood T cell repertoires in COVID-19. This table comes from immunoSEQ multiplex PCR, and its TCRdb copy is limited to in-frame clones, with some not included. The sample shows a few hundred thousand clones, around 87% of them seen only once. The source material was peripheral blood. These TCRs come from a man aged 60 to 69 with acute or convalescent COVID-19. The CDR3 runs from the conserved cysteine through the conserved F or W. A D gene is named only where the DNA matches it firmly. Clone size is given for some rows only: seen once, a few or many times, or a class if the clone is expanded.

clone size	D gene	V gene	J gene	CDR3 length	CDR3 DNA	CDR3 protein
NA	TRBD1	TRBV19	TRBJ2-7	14	TGTGCCAGTAGCCCGGGACAGGGAATCCACGAGCAGTACTTC	CASSPGQGIHEQYF
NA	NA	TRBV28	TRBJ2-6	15	TGTGCCAGCAGTCCATCGGGGTTCGGGGCCAACGTCCTGACTTTC	CASSPSGFGANVLTF
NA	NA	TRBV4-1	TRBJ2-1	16	TGCGCCAGCAGCGGGTGGGGGACTCCTGACTACAATGAGCAGTTCTTC	CASSGWGTPDYNEQFF
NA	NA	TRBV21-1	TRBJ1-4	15	TGTGCCAGCACCGTACCGGGACAGGGGGGTGAAAAACTGTTTTTT	CASTVPGQGGEKLFF
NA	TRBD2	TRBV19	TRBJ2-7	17	TGTGCCAGTAGTCCCAGACTAGCGGGGGGGCCGGTCGCCGAGCAGTACTTC	CASSPRLAGGPVAEQYF
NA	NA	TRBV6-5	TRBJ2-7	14	TGTGCCAGCAGTAGACAGATTTACATGCACGAGCAGTACTTC	CASSRQIYMHEQYF
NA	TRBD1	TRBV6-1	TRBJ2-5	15	TGTGCCAGCAGTGAAGCGAGGACAGGGGTCGAGACCCAGTACTTC	CASSEARTGVETQYF
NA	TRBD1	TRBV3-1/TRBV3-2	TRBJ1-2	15	TGTGCCAGCAGCCAATGGGCAGGGGGCTTAATTGGCTACACCTTC	CASSQWAGGLIGYTF
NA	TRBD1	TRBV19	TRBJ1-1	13	TGTGCCAGTCTGGGGACAGGGGGCACTGAAGCTTTCTTT	CASLGTGGTEAFF
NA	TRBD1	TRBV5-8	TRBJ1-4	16	TGTGCCAGCAGCGATGGGACAGGGGCGCCTAATGAAAAACTGTTTTTT	CASSDGTGAPNEKLFF
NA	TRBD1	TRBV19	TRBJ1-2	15	TGTGCCAGTACAAGTATCGGACAGGCCGACTATGGCTACACCTTC	CASTSIGQADYGYTF
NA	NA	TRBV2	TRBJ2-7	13	TGTGCCAGCGGTCCGGGGAGCTCCTACGAGCAGTACTTC	CASGPGSSYEQYF
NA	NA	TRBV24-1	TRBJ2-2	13	TGTGCCACCAGTATGACAGGAACCGGGGAGCTGTTTTTT	CATSMTGTGELFF
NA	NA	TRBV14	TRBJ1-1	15	TGTGCCAGCAGCCAAACTCAGACCCGAGGGACTGAAGCTTTCTTT	CASSQTQTRGTEAFF
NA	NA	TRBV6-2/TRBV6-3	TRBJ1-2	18	TGTGCCAGCAGTTACGGGTCCGGGAGGGCACCCCGGGCGTATGGCTACACCTTC	CASSYGSGRAPRAYGYTF
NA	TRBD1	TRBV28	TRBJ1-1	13	TGTGCCAGCAGCCAAGACAGGGTCACTGAAGCTTTCTTT	CASSQDRVTEAFF
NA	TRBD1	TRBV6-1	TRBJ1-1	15	TGTGCCAGCAGTGAAGTGTCCCGGGACAGGGGCAAAGCTTTCTTT	CASSEVSRDRGKAFF
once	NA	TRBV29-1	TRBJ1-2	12	TGCAGCGTTCAGGAGCGGGGCTATGGCTACACCTTC	CSVQERGYGYTF
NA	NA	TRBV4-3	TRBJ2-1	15	TGCGCCAGCAGCCAATCCCCCCTCTCCTACAATGAGCAGTTCTTC	CASSQSPLSYNEQFF
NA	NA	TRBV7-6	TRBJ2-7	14	TGTGCCAGCAGCTCACAGGCTCAGGGGGGTGAGCAGTACTTC	CASSSQAQGGEQYF
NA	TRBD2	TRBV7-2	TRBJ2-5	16	TGTGCCAGCAGCCCTCTTAGCGGGGCCTTTCAAGAGACCCAGTACTTC	CASSPLSGAFQETQYF
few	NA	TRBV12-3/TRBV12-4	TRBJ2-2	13	TGTGCCAGCAGTCCCACAGGGACCGGGGAGCTGTTTTTT	CASSPTGTGELFF
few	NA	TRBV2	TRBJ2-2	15	TGTGCCAGCGGCGACTTCTTCCGGGTAGGCGGGGAGCTGTTTTTT	CASGDFFRVGGELFF
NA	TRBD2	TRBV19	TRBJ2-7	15	TGTGCCAGTAGTAGGACTAGCGGGAGCTCCTACGAGCAGTACTTC	CASSRTSGSSYEQYF
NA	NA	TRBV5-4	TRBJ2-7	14	TGTGCCAGCAGCCCTTCGGTGGTCTCCTACGAGCAGTACTTC	CASSPSVVSYEQYF
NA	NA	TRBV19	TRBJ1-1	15	TGTGCCAGTAGTATAGAGGTTTCCCCGAGCGCTGAAGCTTTCTTT	CASSIEVSPSAEAFF
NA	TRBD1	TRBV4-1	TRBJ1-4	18	TGCGCCAGCAGCCAAGATCGGACAGGGGCTTCAACTAATGAAAAACTGTTTTTT	CASSQDRTGASTNEKLFF
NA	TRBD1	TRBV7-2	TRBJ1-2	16	TGTGCCAGCAGCGAGCGGGGACAGGGAGTCAACTATGGCTACACCTTC	CASSERGQGVNYGYTF
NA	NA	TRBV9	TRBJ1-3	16	TGTGCCAGCAGCCAAGGGGTGGGGTTCTCTGGAAACACCATATATTTT	CASSQGVGFSGNTIYF
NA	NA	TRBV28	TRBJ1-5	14	TGTGCCAGCAGTTTAAACATCCTCAATCAGCCCCAGCATTTT	CASSLNILNQPQHF
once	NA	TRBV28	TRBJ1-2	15	TGTGCCAGCAGTCCTCCTTACAGGGTCCGATATGGCTACACCTTC	CASSPPYRVRYGYTF
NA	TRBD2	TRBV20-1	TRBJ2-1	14	TGCAGTGCTAGTAAGCGGGGGGTTGGGTTTGAGCAGTTCTTC	CSASKRGVGFEQFF
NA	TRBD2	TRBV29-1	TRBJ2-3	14	TGCAGCGTGGCTAGCGGTGCTAGCACAGATACGCAGTATTTT	CSVASGASTDTQYF
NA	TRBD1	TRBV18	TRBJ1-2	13	TGTGCCAGCTCACCGGGACAGGGGAATGGCTACACCTTC	CASSPGQGNGYTF
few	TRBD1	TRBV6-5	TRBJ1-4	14	TGTGCCAGCAAGGGTGGGACAGGTGGTGAAAAACTGTTTTTT	CASKGGTGGEKLFF
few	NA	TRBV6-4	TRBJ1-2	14	TGTGCCAGCAGTCCCAGGGCGGGGGCCTATGGCTACACCTTC	CASSPRAGAYGYTF
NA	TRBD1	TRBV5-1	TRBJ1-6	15	TGCGCCAGCAGACTTGAAAATTGGGTCGACAGGGGTGGCCACTTT	CASRLENWVDRGGHF
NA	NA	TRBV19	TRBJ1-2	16	TGTGCCAGTAGCGAGCCCTACCGGGACACCACCTATGGCTACACCTTC	CASSEPYRDTTYGYTF
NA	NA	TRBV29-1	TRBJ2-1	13	TGCAGCGGTGGGACTCTTCCTTCAGGTGAGCAGTTCTTC	CSGGTLPSGEQFF
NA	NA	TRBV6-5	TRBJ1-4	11	TGTGCCAGCAAAACAGCAGGAAAACTGTTTTTT	CASKTAGKLFF
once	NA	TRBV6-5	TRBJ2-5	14	TGTGCCAGCCCCTCGGGGGGCCGGGGGGAGACCCAGTACTTC	CASPSGGRGETQYF
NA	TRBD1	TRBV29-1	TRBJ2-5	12	TGCAGCGGGGGACAGGGGGCGGAGACCCAGTACTTC	CSGGQGAETQYF
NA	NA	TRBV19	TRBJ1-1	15	TGTGCCAGTAGTCCCCGACAGGTCAGGCACACTGAAGCTTTCTTT	CASSPRQVRHTEAFF
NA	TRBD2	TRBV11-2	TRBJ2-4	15	TGTGCCAGCAGCTTAGCGCCCAGCGGGGGAAACATTCAGTACTTC	CASSLAPSGGNIQYF
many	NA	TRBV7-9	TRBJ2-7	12	TGTGCCAGCAGCTTAGGGGCCGTCTCGCAGTACTTC	CASSLGAVSQYF
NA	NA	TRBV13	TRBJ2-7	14	TGTGCCAGCAGCCCCCAGGGGTCCTCCCGCGAGCAGTACTTC	CASSPQGSSREQYF